A selection of T cell receptor beta chains follows, all from one sample in a study of vaccination effects on CD4 cells after COVID-19. These receptors have no identified antigens. The protocol was immunoSEQ multiplex PCR, while the TCRdb copy is restricted to in-frame clones and leaves out a portion. The sample yields 50,000 or so clones, more than 70% seen once. The sample consisted of CD4+ T cells from PBMCs cultured with HCoV-OC43 spike peptides, taken before COVID-19 vaccination. The receptor source for this set is a human donor who received a COVID-19 vaccine. CDR3s include the opening cysteine and the closing phenylalanine or tryptophan. A D gene is named only where the DNA matches it firmly. The size of a clone is reported for some rows only, either as once, few or many, or as a class for expanded clones.

clone size: few; CDR3 length: 13; V gene: TRBV27; D gene: NA; J gene: TRBJ1-6; CDR3 DNA: TGTGCCAGCAGTTCAGGGACACGGTCACCCCTCCACTTT; CDR3 protein: CASSSGTRSPLHF
clone size: NA; CDR3 length: 16; V gene: TRBV4-2; D gene: NA; J gene: TRBJ1-1; CDR3 DNA: TGTGCCAGCAGCCAAGATGTTTGGGGCACCAACACTGAAGCTTTCTTT; CDR3 protein: CASSQDVWGTNTEAFF
clone size: NA; CDR3 length: 14; V gene: TRBV5-4; D gene: NA; J gene: TRBJ2-3; CDR3 DNA: TGTGCCAGCAGCTTTACAGGGCACACAGATACGCAGTATTTT; CDR3 protein: CASSFTGHTDTQYF
clone size: NA; CDR3 length: 13; V gene: TRBV25-1; D gene: NA; J gene: TRBJ2-5; CDR3 DNA: TGTGCCAGCACTTCCGGACAGAGACAGACCCAGTACTTC; CDR3 protein: CASTSGQRQTQYF
clone size: NA; CDR3 length: 14; V gene: TRBV2; D gene: NA; J gene: TRBJ2-2; CDR3 DNA: TGTGCCAGCACCTCGGGCCTTGGGACCGGGGAGCTGTTTTTT; CDR3 protein: CASTSGLGTGELFF
clone size: NA; CDR3 length: 13; V gene: TRBV2; D gene: NA; J gene: TRBJ2-5; CDR3 DNA: TGTGCCAGCACTCCAGGCGAGAGGGAGACCCAGTACTTC; CDR3 protein: CASTPGERETQYF
clone size: NA; CDR3 length: 16; V gene: TRBV24-1; D gene: NA; J gene: TRBJ2-1; CDR3 DNA: TGTGCCACCAGTGATTCAGGCGCGGGCACGAACAATGAGCAGTTCTTC; CDR3 protein: CATSDSGAGTNNEQFF
clone size: NA; CDR3 length: 13; V gene: TRBV5-1; D gene: NA; J gene: TRBJ2-3; CDR3 DNA: TGCGCCAGCAATCAACAGGGCTACGATACGCAGTATTTT; CDR3 protein: CASNQQGYDTQYF
clone size: NA; CDR3 length: 15; V gene: TRBV7-3; D gene: NA; J gene: TRBJ2-5; CDR3 DNA: TGTGCCAGCAGCCTTCAGGGGCATCGTAAGGAGACCCAGTACTTC; CDR3 protein: CASSLQGHRKETQYF
clone size: NA; CDR3 length: 14; V gene: TRBV5-5; D gene: TRBD2; J gene: TRBJ2-2; CDR3 DNA: TGTGCCAGCAGACGGGGGGGGAACACCGGGGAGCTGTTTTTT; CDR3 protein: CASRRGGNTGELFF
clone size: NA; CDR3 length: 17; V gene: TRBV6-2/TRBV6-3; D gene: TRBD1; J gene: TRBJ2-3; CDR3 DNA: TGTGCCAGCAGTAAATGGACCGGGACAGGGGTAAGAGATACGCAGTATTTT; CDR3 protein: CASSKWTGTGVRDTQYF
clone size: NA; CDR3 length: 15; V gene: TRBV18; D gene: TRBD1; J gene: TRBJ1-2; CDR3 DNA: TGTGCCAGCTCACCGACAGGGGAGCAGGGCTATGGCTACACCTTC; CDR3 protein: CASSPTGEQGYGYTF
clone size: NA; CDR3 length: 15; V gene: TRBV28; D gene: TRBD2; J gene: TRBJ2-2; CDR3 DNA: TGTGCCAGCAGTTTTCAGCGGGGGGGTCCCGGGGAGCTGTTTTTT; CDR3 protein: CASSFQRGGPGELFF
clone size: NA; CDR3 length: 15; V gene: TRBV24-1; D gene: NA; J gene: TRBJ2-5; CDR3 DNA: TGTGCCACCAGTGATTTGGGCGGGGCCCAAGAGACCCAGTACTTC; CDR3 protein: CATSDLGGAQETQYF
clone size: NA; CDR3 length: 15; V gene: TRBV9; D gene: NA; J gene: TRBJ2-2; CDR3 DNA: TGTGCCAGCAGCGTAGGAGGAGGGAACACCGGGGAGCTGTTTTTT; CDR3 protein: CASSVGGGNTGELFF
clone size: few; CDR3 length: 15; V gene: TRBV6-2/TRBV6-3; D gene: NA; J gene: TRBJ1-1; CDR3 DNA: TGTGCCAGCAGTCCCGGGCAGGGGTGGAACACTGAAGCTTTCTTT; CDR3 protein: CASSPGQGWNTEAFF
clone size: NA; CDR3 length: 16; V gene: TRBV18; D gene: NA; J gene: TRBJ2-5; CDR3 DNA: TGTGCCAGCGTGCAGAACGGGCAGGGTATGCGAGAGACCCAGTACTTC; CDR3 protein: CASVQNGQGMRETQYF
clone size: NA; CDR3 length: 15; V gene: TRBV3-1/TRBV3-2; D gene: TRBD1; J gene: TRBJ2-2; CDR3 DNA: TGTGCCAGTCGGGCACAGGGGGCCTCTAGTGGGGAGCTGTTTTTT; CDR3 protein: CASRAQGASSGELFF
clone size: NA; CDR3 length: 19; V gene: TRBV5-1; D gene: TRBD2; J gene: TRBJ2-2; CDR3 DNA: TGCGCCAGCAGCCTAAAGACTAGCGGGGGCGTACTGAACACCGGGGAGCTGTTTTTT; CDR3 protein: CASSLKTSGGVLNTGELFF
clone size: NA; CDR3 length: 14; V gene: TRBV23-1; D gene: TRBD1; J gene: TRBJ2-1; CDR3 DNA: TGCGCCAGAATCGCCGGGACAGGGTACAATGAGCAGTTCTTC; CDR3 protein: CARIAGTGYNEQFF
clone size: NA; CDR3 length: 15; V gene: TRBV5-4; D gene: TRBD1; J gene: TRBJ1-2; CDR3 DNA: TGTGCCAGCAGCTTGCCGCGGGACAGCAACTATGGCTACACCTTC; CDR3 protein: CASSLPRDSNYGYTF
clone size: NA; CDR3 length: 15; V gene: TRBV14; D gene: NA; J gene: TRBJ2-5; CDR3 DNA: TGTGCCAGCAGCCAGATGGGGGTCCTCCAAGAGACCCAGTACTTC; CDR3 protein: CASSQMGVLQETQYF
clone size: NA; CDR3 length: 14; V gene: TRBV29-1; D gene: TRBD1; J gene: TRBJ2-3; CDR3 DNA: TGCAGCGCCCGCCGGGACAGGGTCACAGATACGCAGTATTTT; CDR3 protein: CSARRDRVTDTQYF
clone size: NA; CDR3 length: 15; V gene: TRBV6-5; D gene: NA; J gene: TRBJ1-1; CDR3 DNA: TGTGCCAGCAGTTACTCGGTGGGGATAAACACTGAAGCTTTCTTT; CDR3 protein: CASSYSVGINTEAFF
clone size: NA; CDR3 length: 15; V gene: TRBV5-1; D gene: NA; J gene: TRBJ1-2; CDR3 DNA: TGCGCCAGCAGCTACTCCTATGGAAATGAGAATGGCTACACCTTC; CDR3 protein: CASSYSYGNENGYTF
clone size: NA; CDR3 length: 17; V gene: TRBV5-1; D gene: TRBD2; J gene: TRBJ2-5; CDR3 DNA: TGCGCCAGCAGCTTGGCCGGGGCCCTAGCGGGGCAAGAGACCCAGTACTTC; CDR3 protein: CASSLAGALAGQETQYF
clone size: NA; CDR3 length: 13; V gene: TRBV5-4; D gene: NA; J gene: TRBJ1-1; CDR3 DNA: TGTGCCAGCAGCTTGTACGTGGACACTGAAGCTTTCTTT; CDR3 protein: CASSLYVDTEAFF
clone size: NA; CDR3 length: 15; V gene: TRBV9; D gene: NA; J gene: TRBJ2-1; CDR3 DNA: TGTGCCAGCAGCGTAGGCAGGAATAGATACAATGAGCAGTTCTTC; CDR3 protein: CASSVGRNRYNEQFF
clone size: few; CDR3 length: 13; V gene: TRBV15; D gene: NA; J gene: TRBJ2-2; CDR3 DNA: TGTGCCACCAGCCCCTTCTCCCCCGGGGAGCTGTTTTTT; CDR3 protein: CATSPFSPGELFF
clone size: few; CDR3 length: 13; V gene: TRBV7-9; D gene: TRBD1; J gene: TRBJ1-6; CDR3 DNA: TGTGCCAGCGCCCCACAGGGGGGGATACCCCTCCACTTT; CDR3 protein: CASAPQGGIPLHF
clone size: NA; CDR3 length: 13; V gene: TRBV18; D gene: NA; J gene: TRBJ2-5; CDR3 DNA: TGTGCCAGCCGACGGACCATCCAAGAGACCCAGTACTTC; CDR3 protein: CASRRTIQETQYF
clone size: NA; CDR3 length: 14; V gene: TRBV2; D gene: TRBD1; J gene: TRBJ1-5; CDR3 DNA: TGTGCCAGCAGCCGGACAGGGGTCGGACAGCCCCAGCATTTT; CDR3 protein: CASSRTGVGQPQHF
clone size: NA; CDR3 length: 16; V gene: TRBV24-1; D gene: TRBD1; J gene: TRBJ1-2; CDR3 DNA: TGTGCCACCAGTGACCCCCAGGGGGGACAAAAGAGTGCCTACACCTTC; CDR3 protein: CATSDPQGGQKSAYTF
clone size: NA; CDR3 length: 15; V gene: TRBV28; D gene: TRBD1; J gene: TRBJ1-4; CDR3 DNA: TGTGCCAGCAGTTCCCTCGGGACAGGGAACGAAAAACTGTTTTTT; CDR3 protein: CASSSLGTGNEKLFF
clone size: NA; CDR3 length: 14; V gene: TRBV9; D gene: NA; J gene: TRBJ1-4; CDR3 DNA: TGTGCCAGCAGCCCCGGGACCTACAATGAAAAACTGTTTTTT; CDR3 protein: CASSPGTYNEKLFF
clone size: NA; CDR3 length: 15; V gene: TRBV5-8; D gene: NA; J gene: TRBJ1-5; CDR3 DNA: TGTGCCAGCAGCCCGGATCAGGCGAACAATCAGCCCCAGCATTTT; CDR3 protein: CASSPDQANNQPQHF
clone size: few; CDR3 length: 13; V gene: TRBV11-2; D gene: NA; J gene: TRBJ1-4; CDR3 DNA: TGTGCCAGCAGCCCCTCAGGGCCAGAAAAACTGTTTTTT; CDR3 protein: CASSPSGPEKLFF
clone size: NA; CDR3 length: 13; V gene: TRBV6-2/TRBV6-3; D gene: NA; J gene: TRBJ2-1; CDR3 DNA: TGTGCCAGCAGTCCGACTAGATACAATGAGCAGTTCTTC; CDR3 protein: CASSPTRYNEQFF
clone size: NA; CDR3 length: 15; V gene: TRBV6-5; D gene: NA; J gene: TRBJ1-4; CDR3 DNA: TGTGCCAGCAGTTACTCGGCCAGGGGTCGGGAAAAACTGTTTTTT; CDR3 protein: CASSYSARGREKLFF
clone size: NA; CDR3 length: 13; V gene: TRBV12-3/TRBV12-4; D gene: NA; J gene: TRBJ2-1; CDR3 DNA: TGTGCCAGCAGTTTCCGTTTCTACAATGAGCAGTTCTTC; CDR3 protein: CASSFRFYNEQFF
clone size: NA; CDR3 length: 15; V gene: TRBV6-1; D gene: NA; J gene: TRBJ2-1; CDR3 DNA: TGTGCCAGCAGTGAGGTAGGGGGCTCCTACAATGAGCAGTTCTTC; CDR3 protein: CASSEVGGSYNEQFF
clone size: NA; CDR3 length: 13; V gene: TRBV12-3/TRBV12-4; D gene: TRBD1; J gene: TRBJ1-1; CDR3 DNA: TGTGCCAGCAGCCCCCACAGGGGCACTGAAGCTTTCTTT; CDR3 protein: CASSPHRGTEAFF